These T cell receptor beta chains were read from a single sample in a study of blood T cell repertoires in COVID-19. TCRdb's copy holds only in-frame clones and misses some; the assay was immunoSEQ multiplex PCR. Of more than 45,000 clones listed, roughly 90% are singletons. The sequenced sample was peripheral blood. Receptor source: a man at least 80 years old with acute or convalescent COVID-19. CDR3s leave out the opening cysteine and the closing phenylalanine or tryptophan.

v_gene	j_gene	CDR3aa
TRBV6-5	TRBJ2-1	ASRGSGLVSYEQF
TRBV7-6	TRBJ1-6	ASSWRLNSPLH
TRBV27	TRBJ2-1	ASRAGPGLYNEQF
TRBV7-3	TRBJ2-4	ASSLRQVDIQY
TRBV2	TRBJ2-3	ASRVASSTDTQY
TRBV5-4	TRBJ1-1	ASSLGPQRDTEAF
TRBV5-6	TRBJ1-2	ASSLTGAYGYT
TRBV9	TRBJ2-1	ASSNLAGGVLF
TRBV15	TRBJ2-3	ATSRDPGADTQY
TRBV5-1	TRBJ1-1	ASSSTGTRNTEAF
TRBV9	TRBJ2-3	ASSVWSGGAGADTQY
TRBV5-8	TRBJ2-1	ASSLDGTAYNEQF
TRBV29-1	TRBJ2-7	SVGTGAYEQY
TRBV7-2	TRBJ2-3	ASSRSGGYTDTQY
TRBV7-6	TRBJ2-7	ASSRDGGSYEQY
TRBV7-9	TRBJ2-2	ASSLHGTGGAGELF
TRBV19	TRBJ2-1	ASSIRGGRQF
TRBV3-1/TRBV3-2	TRBJ2-1	ASSQDPTGRYNEQF
TRBV9	TRBJ2-1	ASSYMGDRVNEQF
TRBV2	TRBJ2-7	ASSRDRGLEEQY
TRBV19	TRBJ1-5	ASSPGQNNQPQH
TRBV6-5	TRBJ1-5	ASSLWRDQPQH
TRBV5-1	TRBJ1-2	ASSAPRPGQGSLPNYGYT
TRBV6-4	TRBJ1-6	ASRRTGAPRSSYNSPLH
TRBV5-5	TRBJ1-2	ASSLDGGGGYGYT
TRBV30	TRBJ1-2	ALGLGAGTGGGYGYT
TRBV18	TRBJ1-1	ASQDSLNTEAF
TRBV10-3	TRBJ2-7	ATKRDRTDYEQY
TRBV3-1/TRBV3-2	TRBJ2-5	ASSQRGRGQQETQY
TRBV5-4	TRBJ2-4	ASSLGQGPDSAKNIQY
TRBV12-3/TRBV12-4	TRBJ1-2	ASSPGGGYT
TRBV7-3	TRBJ1-1	ASSPTQGATEAF
TRBV19	TRBJ1-5	ASSIDHKRAYQPQH
TRBV5-5	TRBJ2-3	ASSFVGQDTQY
TRBV9	TRBJ1-4	ASSPPGGPKLF
TRBV28	TRBJ1-2	ATDPRGLKGYT
TRBV6-6	TRBJ2-3	ASSYRRGNTDTQY
TRBV7-2	TRBJ2-5	ASSQSGQGASRETQY
TRBV25-1	TRBJ1-5	ASSEWAGIGNQPQH
TRBV7-8	TRBJ1-1	ASSSTGYSEAF
TRBV6-5	TRBJ2-3	ASKASTDTQY
TRBV5-1	TRBJ2-3	ASRTGYTDTQY
TRBV7-9	TRBJ2-5	ASTFVEGGETQY
TRBV9	TRBJ2-5	ASSVGSGLNQETQY
TRBV7-2	TRBJ1-2	ASSRTGLPAGGYT
TRBV10-1	TRBJ2-1	ASRFDRGSEQF
TRBV6-2/TRBV6-3	TRBJ2-7	ASSKGLAGRLDEQY
TRBV19	TRBJ2-1	ASTQDTVRLSSYNEQF
TRBV9	TRBJ1-1	ASSRADRGSTEAF